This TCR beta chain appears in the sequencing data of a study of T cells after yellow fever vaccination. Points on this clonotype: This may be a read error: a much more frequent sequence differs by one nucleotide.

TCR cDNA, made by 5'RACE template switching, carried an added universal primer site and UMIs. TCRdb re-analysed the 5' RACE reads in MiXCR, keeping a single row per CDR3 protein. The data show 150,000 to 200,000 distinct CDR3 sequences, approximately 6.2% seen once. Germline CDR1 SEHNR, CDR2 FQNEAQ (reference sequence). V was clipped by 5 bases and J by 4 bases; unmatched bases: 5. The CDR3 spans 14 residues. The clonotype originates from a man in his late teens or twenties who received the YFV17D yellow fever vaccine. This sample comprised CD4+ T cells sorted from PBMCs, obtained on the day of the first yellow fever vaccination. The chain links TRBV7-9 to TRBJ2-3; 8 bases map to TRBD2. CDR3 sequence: CASSTGGFPDTQYF. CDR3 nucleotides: TGTGCCAGCAGCACGGGAGGGTTCCCAGATACGCAGTATTTT.